This T cell receptor beta chain was sequenced in a study of T cell responses to AZD1222 COVID-19 vaccine (dated by TCRdb to about 2021). Turning to the overall study: TCR sequencing was performed for about 250 trial participants, of whom some 200 were given two doses of AZD1222 and approximately 25 were given two doses of MenACWY control vaccine. Trial participants were enrolled by age into subgroups of 18-55, 56-69 and 70-plus years, and around 150, 28 and 57 TCR-sequenced participants, respectively, were included in these subgroups. The research as a whole found: CD4 TCRs associated with the vaccine covered the entire spike protein, and the dominant responses were in regions 160-218 and 743-854. Reportedly, almost half of the unique spike-specific TCRs recognized epitopes lying outside the regions that are mutated in the B.1.351 and B.1.1.7 variants. Conclusions about previously exposed vaccinees were limited because only six AZD1222 recipients were SARS-CoV-2 seropositive at baseline. After two AZD1222 doses, both the breadth and the depth of spike-specific TCRs were significantly higher than at day 0 and than in MenACWY recipients. The 56-69-year group was small, and its depth increase did not reach significance, likely because of low power. Participants were mostly white British, with more females than males. The authors suggested clonal diversity may have been underestimated. Because no samples from the day 14 peak response were available, repertoires could be characterized only after the peak T cell response.

V and J lose 0 bases and 4 bases, and a span of 16 bases separates them. CDR3 length: 17 amino acids, cysteine to phenylalanine. Solely the CDR3 DNA is kept, with 51 bases framed from the first base. For CDR1 and CDR2, the germline V gene lists LGHNA and YSLEER. The CDR3 regions of human TCRbeta chains were subjected to immunosequencing. The paper's processing steps were these. TCRs in the repertoires were matched against a reference library of SARS-CoV-2-specific TCRs that had been generated with the MIRA antigen-specificity platform. Breadth meant the fraction of unique TCRs that were SARS-CoV-2-associated, whereas depth meant the fraction of total T cells that were SARS-CoV-2-associated. Using the MIRA data, every spike-specific TCR was mapped to the spike region that the TCR reacted to and assigned to either a CD4 or a CD8 class. Log10-transformed breadth and depth values were compared by one-way ANOVA with Sidak's multiple comparisons tests. TCRdb mirrors the immuneACCESS table, restricted to in-frame sequences. Some clones are absent from its copies; in checked studies, under half trace to an unresolved V gene, and the reason for the others is unknown. V, J and clone size derive from that table, while D and trimming were established from the DNA sequence. This sample has fewer than 120,000 clones in its table, and roughly 92% of those were observed once. The ten largest clones capture less than 2.5% of the sample.

As for this clone: The specificity of this receptor is unknown. Base-call qualities are not available, and no considerably larger clone is one nucleotide away.

The time point label, as the study defines it: about 28 days (+/-7) after the second vaccine dose. AZD1222 recipients with second doses at about 4 weeks or about 12 weeks were pooled, because spike-specific TCR depth and breadth did not differ between schedules. Vaccinee samples were obtained from the UK trials COV001 and COV002, which included a single-blind randomized controlled phase 2/3 trial of AZD1222 (ChAdOx1 nCoV-19) in healthy adults. Trial participant PBMC samples were collected at day 0 and day 28 after the second dose for TCRbeta chain sequencing. Source: peripheral blood, taken 28 days after the second AZD1222 dose. The chain joins TRBV4-3 to TRBJ1-5; the D segment could be TRBD1, given 5 matching bases. The TCR sequence derives from an adult who received the AZD1222 COVID-19 vaccine. The DNA reads as follows: TGCGCCAGCAGCCAAGATCGGGCTGGCTGGGGGAATCAGCCCCAGCATTTT. Its translation reads: CASSQDRAGWGNQPQHF.